This passage covers 20 T cell receptor beta chains from one sample sequenced in a study of blood T cell repertoires in COVID-19. Sequencing used immunoSEQ multiplex PCR; TCRdb keeps in-frame clones, though not all of them. The sample holds fewer than 55,000 clones, about four fifths seen once. Material for sequencing was peripheral blood. These TCRs come from a middle-aged man with acute or convalescent COVID-19.

The V and J genes are TRBV19 and TRBJ2-1; no firm D call. Germline CDR1 and CDR2: LNHDA and SQIVND (reference sequence). V dropped 4 bases and J dropped 8 bases, with 9 bases sitting between them. The CDR3 has 12 amino acids. The CDR3 loop is CASSTSEHEQFF. The CDR3 DNA is TGTGCCAGTAGTACCTCCGAGCATGAGCAGTTCTTC.

This chain uses TRBV5-6 with TRBJ1-1; 7 bases align to TRBD1. Germline CDR1 and CDR2: SGHDT and YYEEEE. This CDR3 comprises 13 residues. V lost 1 base and J lost 10; bases outside the gene matches: 7. The CDR3 DNA reads as TGTGCCAGCAGCTTGTGGGCCCCAGGGGGAGCTTTCTTT. Its protein is CASSLWAPGGAFF.

The genes are TRBV7-3 and TRBJ2-3; 8 nucleotides line up with TRBD2. The CDR3 length is 14 residues. The V gene's germline CDR1 is SGHTA and CDR2 FQGTGA. J gave up 4 bases and V 2 bases, and 2 bases lay outside the gene matches. The CDR3 coding sequence is TGTGCCAGCAGCTTAGGAGCGGGGGCAGATACGCAGTATTTT. Translating gives CASSLGAGADTQYF.

V gene TRBV5-8 combines with J gene TRBJ2-2, with 10 bases fitting TRBD1. The V and J ends lost 3 bases and 3 bases, in that order; junction bases with no gene match: 2. Germline loops: CDR1 SGHTS, CDR2 YDEGEE. The CDR3 spans 15 residues. The CDR3 reads CASSSTGGYTGELFF. CDR3 nucleotides: TGTGCCAGCAGCTCGACAGGGGGCTACACCGGGGAGCTGTTTTTT. Filled out from reference TRBV5-8 and TRBJ2-2, the complete variable domain reads EAGVTQSPTHLIKTRGQQATLRCSPISGHTSVYWYQQALGLGLQFLLWYDEGEERNRGNFPPRFSGRQFPNYSSELNVNALELEDSALYLCASSSTGGYTGELFFGEGSRLTVL.

This clone was detected only once. Written as DNA, the CDR3 is TGCAGCGTTTCGACAGGGGGTAATGAAAAACTGTTTTTT. Its translation: CSVSTGGNEKLFF. The V and J genes are TRBV29-1 and TRBJ1-4; 9 bases fit TRBD1. Germline V gene lookup returns CDR1 SQVTM and CDR2 ANQGSEA. Trimming removed 5 bases from V and 4 bases from J; junction bases left unmatched: 2. This CDR3 region has 13 residues.

This sequence joins TRBV25-1 and TRBJ2-5; TRBD2 might be the D (7 bases). CDR1 is MGHDK and CDR2 is SYGVNS in the germline V gene. V was pared by 3 bases and J by 5 bases, with 16 bases between. The CDR3 is 15 residues long. CDR3 DNA: TGTGCCAGCAGTGATCCCGGGGGGCTTTTGGAGACCCAGTACTTC. Translation gives CASSDPGGLLETQYF.

CDR3 protein: CASSRTGGQDTEAFF. For the CDR3, the DNA is TGTGCCAGCTCAAGGACAGGGGGCCAGGACACTGAAGCTTTCTTT. The chain recombines TRBV18 with TRBJ1-1, with TRBD1 matching 11 bases. V lost 5 bases to trimming and J lost 3 bases; unmatched junction nucleotides: 5. The germline V gene has CDR1 KGHSH and CDR2 LQKENI. This CDR3 has 15 amino acids.

Here the CDR3 DNA reads TGTGCCAGCAGCGTTGACAGGTCGAACACTGAAGCTTTCTTT. It translates to CASSVDRSNTEAFF. This rearrangement joins TRBV14 to TRBJ1-1, with D perhaps matching TRBD1 (6 bases). Trimming pared 5 bases from V and 1 base from J, leaving 11 bases between. Germline CDR1 and CDR2: SGHDN and FVKESK. This CDR3 contains 14 residues.

This clone has only one observation. The chain couples TRBV5-4 to TRBJ2-5; maybe TRBD2 (6 bases). The germline CDR1 and CDR2 sequences are SGHNT and YYREEE (reference sequence). This CDR3 is built from 16 residues. The ends were cut back, 4 bases at V and 2 bases at J, with 18 bases in the middle. CDR3: CASSVVGLGGQETQYF. DNA for the CDR3: TGTGCCAGCAGCGTCGTGGGTCTAGGAGGGCAAGAGACCCAGTACTTC.

This CDR3 reads CASSPRGTNTEAFF. The CDR3 DNA reads TGTGCCAGCAGCCCACGGGGGACGAACACTGAAGCTTTCTTT. The chain couples TRBV3-1 (or the pseudogene TRBV3-2) to TRBJ1-1; D is perhaps TRBD1 (5 bases). The germline V gene has CDR1 LGHDT and CDR2 YNNKEL (reference sequence). This CDR3 contains 14 residues. The V end lost 4 bases, the J end lost 1 base, and 10 bases lay between the germline ends.

The gene calls are TRBV5-1 and TRBJ1-5; the match to TRBD1 covers 9 bases. The V gene end was trimmed by 2 bases and the J gene end by 2 bases; junction bases not matched to a gene: 2. CDR1 and CDR2 (germline): SGHRS, YFSETQ. The CDR3 consists of 15 residues. In nucleotides, the CDR3 is TGCGCCAGCAGCTTACAGGGGGCGGGCAATCAGCCCCAGCATTTT. Its translation: CASSLQGAGNQPQHF.

The count of this clone is one. The chain couples TRBV19 to TRBJ2-2; 11 bases agree with TRBD2. V shed 7 bases and J 3 bases; nucleotides not matched to a gene: 7. The germline gives CDR1 LNHDA, CDR2 SQIVND (reference sequence). The CDR3 has 16 amino acids. CDR3 sequence reads: CASKSASGRHTGELFF. The CDR3 region has the DNA TGTGCCAGTAAATCGGCTAGCGGGAGGCACACCGGGGAGCTGTTTTTT.

This sequence joins TRBV11-2 and TRBJ2-3; 12 bases map to TRBD2. This CDR3 is 19 amino acids long. Germline assignment: CDR1 SGHAT and CDR2 FQNNGV. With 5 bases clipped from V and 4 bases from J, the junction kept 16 bases outside the gene matches. CDR3 in amino acids: CASSLIKATLAGGADTQYF. DNA of the CDR3: TGTGCCAGCAGCCTGATCAAGGCGACACTAGCGGGGGGTGCAGATACGCAGTATTTT.

The chain links TRBV18 to TRBJ2-7; 8 nucleotides agree with TRBD1. Germline V CDR1 and CDR2: KGHSH, LQKENI. Trimming took 8 bases from V and 2 from J; bases not matched to a gene: 5. The length of the CDR3 is 13 residues. CDR3 sequence reads: CASTRQGPYEQYF. CDR3 bases: TGTGCCAGCACACGACAGGGGCCCTACGAGCAGTACTTC.

V is TRBV28 and J is TRBJ2-7; 7 nucleotides agree with TRBD1. The junction had 3 bases not matched to a gene; V was cut back by 2 bases and J by 2 bases. Germline values: CDR1 MDHEN, CDR2 SYDVKM. The CDR3 totals 14 residues. CDR3 residues: CASSLDRDPYEQYF. DNA of the CDR3: TGTGCCAGCAGTTTAGACAGGGATCCCTACGAGCAGTACTTC.

Here the CDR3 reads CASSPTGGNEKLFF. The CDR3 nucleotides are TGCGCCAGCAGTCCGACAGGGGGGAATGAAAAACTGTTTTTT. This chain joins TRBV5-1 and TRBJ1-4; 9 positions agree with TRBD1. The CDR3 contains 14 residues. The V and J ends lost 5 bases and 5 bases, in that order; junction bases with no gene match: 4. CDR1 SGHRS and CDR2 YFSETQ come from the germline V gene.

The chain uses TRBV5-1 and TRBJ1-1, with no clear D. The germline V and J ends were trimmed by 0 bases and 1 base, with 22 bases remaining between them. CDR1 and CDR2 (germline): SGHRS, YFSETQ. The CDR3 covers 19 residues. The CDR3: CASSLAEGRLGEGNTEAFF. DNA of the CDR3: TGCGCCAGCAGCTTGGCGGAGGGCAGGCTCGGAGAGGGGAACACTGAAGCTTTCTTT.

The chain carries TRBV7-8 and TRBJ1-3; 7 nucleotides agree with TRBD1. V shed 1 base, J shed 4 bases, and the junction held 1 base outside the gene matches. CDR1 is SGHVS, CDR2 FQNEAQ, per germline. This CDR3 has 14 residues. CDR3: CASSLGTGGNTIYF. In DNA, the CDR3 is TGTGCCAGCAGCTTAGGGACAGGAGGAAACACCATATATTTT.

This rearrangement joins TRBV14 to TRBJ2-5; maybe TRBD2 (5 bases). CDR1 and CDR2 (germline): SGHDN, FVKESK. The CDR3 loop spans 19 amino acids. With 1 base removed from V and 2 bases from J, the gap between germline ends came to 23 bases. The CDR3 nucleotides read TGTGCCAGCAGCCAAGCGGCAGGCGGGCGGATCAGAGGGCAAGAGACCCAGTACTTC. It specifies CASSQAAGGRIRGQETQYF.

This clone was detected once. The rearrangement uses TRBV19 and TRBJ1-5; 9 bases are shared with TRBD1. V lost 6 bases and J lost 0; bases outside the gene matches: 3. Germline values: CDR1 LNHDA, CDR2 SQIVND (reference sequence). The CDR3 consists of 15 residues. CDR3 in DNA: TGTGCCAGTAGGGGACAGGGTGTTAGCAATCAGCCCCAGCATTTT. It yields the protein CASRGQGVSNQPQHF. The full variable domain, completed using reference TRBV19 and TRBJ1-5, is DGGITQSPKYLFRKEGQNVTLSCEQNLNHDAMYWYRQDPGQGLRLIYYSQIVNDFQKGDIAEGYSVSREKKESFPLTVTSAQKNPTAFYLCASRGQGVSNQPQHFGDGTRLSIL.